These 2 T cell receptor beta chains share one sample of origin, sequenced in a study of blood T cell repertoires in COVID-19. Sequenced by immunoSEQ multiplex PCR; TCRdb stores in-frame clones only, minus some. The data show some 270,000 clones, 70% to 90% seen once. Source material: PBMCs or T cells enriched from blood (not recorded which). The receptors originated from a woman aged 45-59 years with acute COVID-19.

This chain joins TRBV19 and TRBJ1-2; D might be TRBD1 (6 bases). V dropped 5 bases and J dropped 8 bases, with 12 bases sitting between them. This CDR3 contains 12 residues. Germline loops: CDR1 LNHDA, CDR2 SQIVND (reference sequence). CDR3 nucleotides: TGTGCCAGTAGTCCGGGGGGCCGAGGCTACACCTTC. As protein: CASSPGGRGYTF.

The J gene is TRBJ1-4, the V gene TRBV6-4; D unclear. Trimming stripped 6 bases from V and 7 bases from J, with 18 bases between. The germline CDR1 and CDR2 sequences are MRHNA and SNTAGT. There are 15 residues in the CDR3. CDR3 amino acids: CASRPGPSEGEKLFF. Written as DNA, the CDR3 is TGTGCCAGCAGACCGGGTCCCTCGGAGGGTGAAAAACTGTTTTTT.